This T cell receptor beta chain was obtained from a study of T cell changes during pregnancy in multiple sclerosis. CDR3 length equals 13 residues. V lost 1 base and J 1 base, leaving 4 bases between the germline ends. Germline V lookup: CDR1 SEHNR, CDR2 FQNEAQ (reference sequence). TCRdb's table, derived via immunoSEQ multiplex PCR, lists solely in-frame clones and lacks some. The sample lists about 38,000 clones; under 95% were seen once. The rearrangement joins TRBV7-9 to TRBJ1-1; D uncertain. This receptor was taken from a female donor with multiple sclerosis, enrolled in a pregnancy study. The sample was CD8+ T cells from peripheral blood mononuclear cells, taken in the third trimester of pregnancy. CDR3 sequence: CASSLGRNTEAFF. The CDR3 DNA follows: TGTGCCAGCAGCTTAGGCAGGAACACTGAAGCTTTCTTT.